This T cell receptor (beta chain) was retrieved from a study of cytotoxic CD8 clonotypes in ibrutinib-treated CLL. Study observations and caveats: Increased clonality at ibrutinib response gave way to a return toward baseline at progression. Baseline clonality, above age-matched healthy donor levels, tracked circulating CD8+ T-cell counts. On treatment, the uncommon public clonotypes contracted or remained stable.

With respect to this clone: Its cognate antigen is unknown.

The CDR3 has 12 residues. Germline V lookup: CDR1 SGHTA, CDR2 FQGTGA. V lost 1 base, J lost 9 bases, and 7 bases lay in between. Deep sequencing aimed at 1 in 200,000 to 1 in 1 million T cells' resolution. Assay used: immunoSEQ multiplex PCR; TCRdb lists only in-frame clones, some missing. The sample holds roughly 150,000 clones; around 80% are singletons and the top ten take roughly 4.6%. The chain is built from TRBV7-3 and TRBJ2-1; D call uncertain. This TCR came from a human donor with chronic lymphocytic leukemia. The sample in question was PBMCs, obtained after 24 months of ibrutinib treatment. CDR3 sequence (DNA): TGTGCCAGCAGCTTAATTTTAGGTGAGCAGTTCTTC. Amino acid sequence: CASSLILGEQFF.